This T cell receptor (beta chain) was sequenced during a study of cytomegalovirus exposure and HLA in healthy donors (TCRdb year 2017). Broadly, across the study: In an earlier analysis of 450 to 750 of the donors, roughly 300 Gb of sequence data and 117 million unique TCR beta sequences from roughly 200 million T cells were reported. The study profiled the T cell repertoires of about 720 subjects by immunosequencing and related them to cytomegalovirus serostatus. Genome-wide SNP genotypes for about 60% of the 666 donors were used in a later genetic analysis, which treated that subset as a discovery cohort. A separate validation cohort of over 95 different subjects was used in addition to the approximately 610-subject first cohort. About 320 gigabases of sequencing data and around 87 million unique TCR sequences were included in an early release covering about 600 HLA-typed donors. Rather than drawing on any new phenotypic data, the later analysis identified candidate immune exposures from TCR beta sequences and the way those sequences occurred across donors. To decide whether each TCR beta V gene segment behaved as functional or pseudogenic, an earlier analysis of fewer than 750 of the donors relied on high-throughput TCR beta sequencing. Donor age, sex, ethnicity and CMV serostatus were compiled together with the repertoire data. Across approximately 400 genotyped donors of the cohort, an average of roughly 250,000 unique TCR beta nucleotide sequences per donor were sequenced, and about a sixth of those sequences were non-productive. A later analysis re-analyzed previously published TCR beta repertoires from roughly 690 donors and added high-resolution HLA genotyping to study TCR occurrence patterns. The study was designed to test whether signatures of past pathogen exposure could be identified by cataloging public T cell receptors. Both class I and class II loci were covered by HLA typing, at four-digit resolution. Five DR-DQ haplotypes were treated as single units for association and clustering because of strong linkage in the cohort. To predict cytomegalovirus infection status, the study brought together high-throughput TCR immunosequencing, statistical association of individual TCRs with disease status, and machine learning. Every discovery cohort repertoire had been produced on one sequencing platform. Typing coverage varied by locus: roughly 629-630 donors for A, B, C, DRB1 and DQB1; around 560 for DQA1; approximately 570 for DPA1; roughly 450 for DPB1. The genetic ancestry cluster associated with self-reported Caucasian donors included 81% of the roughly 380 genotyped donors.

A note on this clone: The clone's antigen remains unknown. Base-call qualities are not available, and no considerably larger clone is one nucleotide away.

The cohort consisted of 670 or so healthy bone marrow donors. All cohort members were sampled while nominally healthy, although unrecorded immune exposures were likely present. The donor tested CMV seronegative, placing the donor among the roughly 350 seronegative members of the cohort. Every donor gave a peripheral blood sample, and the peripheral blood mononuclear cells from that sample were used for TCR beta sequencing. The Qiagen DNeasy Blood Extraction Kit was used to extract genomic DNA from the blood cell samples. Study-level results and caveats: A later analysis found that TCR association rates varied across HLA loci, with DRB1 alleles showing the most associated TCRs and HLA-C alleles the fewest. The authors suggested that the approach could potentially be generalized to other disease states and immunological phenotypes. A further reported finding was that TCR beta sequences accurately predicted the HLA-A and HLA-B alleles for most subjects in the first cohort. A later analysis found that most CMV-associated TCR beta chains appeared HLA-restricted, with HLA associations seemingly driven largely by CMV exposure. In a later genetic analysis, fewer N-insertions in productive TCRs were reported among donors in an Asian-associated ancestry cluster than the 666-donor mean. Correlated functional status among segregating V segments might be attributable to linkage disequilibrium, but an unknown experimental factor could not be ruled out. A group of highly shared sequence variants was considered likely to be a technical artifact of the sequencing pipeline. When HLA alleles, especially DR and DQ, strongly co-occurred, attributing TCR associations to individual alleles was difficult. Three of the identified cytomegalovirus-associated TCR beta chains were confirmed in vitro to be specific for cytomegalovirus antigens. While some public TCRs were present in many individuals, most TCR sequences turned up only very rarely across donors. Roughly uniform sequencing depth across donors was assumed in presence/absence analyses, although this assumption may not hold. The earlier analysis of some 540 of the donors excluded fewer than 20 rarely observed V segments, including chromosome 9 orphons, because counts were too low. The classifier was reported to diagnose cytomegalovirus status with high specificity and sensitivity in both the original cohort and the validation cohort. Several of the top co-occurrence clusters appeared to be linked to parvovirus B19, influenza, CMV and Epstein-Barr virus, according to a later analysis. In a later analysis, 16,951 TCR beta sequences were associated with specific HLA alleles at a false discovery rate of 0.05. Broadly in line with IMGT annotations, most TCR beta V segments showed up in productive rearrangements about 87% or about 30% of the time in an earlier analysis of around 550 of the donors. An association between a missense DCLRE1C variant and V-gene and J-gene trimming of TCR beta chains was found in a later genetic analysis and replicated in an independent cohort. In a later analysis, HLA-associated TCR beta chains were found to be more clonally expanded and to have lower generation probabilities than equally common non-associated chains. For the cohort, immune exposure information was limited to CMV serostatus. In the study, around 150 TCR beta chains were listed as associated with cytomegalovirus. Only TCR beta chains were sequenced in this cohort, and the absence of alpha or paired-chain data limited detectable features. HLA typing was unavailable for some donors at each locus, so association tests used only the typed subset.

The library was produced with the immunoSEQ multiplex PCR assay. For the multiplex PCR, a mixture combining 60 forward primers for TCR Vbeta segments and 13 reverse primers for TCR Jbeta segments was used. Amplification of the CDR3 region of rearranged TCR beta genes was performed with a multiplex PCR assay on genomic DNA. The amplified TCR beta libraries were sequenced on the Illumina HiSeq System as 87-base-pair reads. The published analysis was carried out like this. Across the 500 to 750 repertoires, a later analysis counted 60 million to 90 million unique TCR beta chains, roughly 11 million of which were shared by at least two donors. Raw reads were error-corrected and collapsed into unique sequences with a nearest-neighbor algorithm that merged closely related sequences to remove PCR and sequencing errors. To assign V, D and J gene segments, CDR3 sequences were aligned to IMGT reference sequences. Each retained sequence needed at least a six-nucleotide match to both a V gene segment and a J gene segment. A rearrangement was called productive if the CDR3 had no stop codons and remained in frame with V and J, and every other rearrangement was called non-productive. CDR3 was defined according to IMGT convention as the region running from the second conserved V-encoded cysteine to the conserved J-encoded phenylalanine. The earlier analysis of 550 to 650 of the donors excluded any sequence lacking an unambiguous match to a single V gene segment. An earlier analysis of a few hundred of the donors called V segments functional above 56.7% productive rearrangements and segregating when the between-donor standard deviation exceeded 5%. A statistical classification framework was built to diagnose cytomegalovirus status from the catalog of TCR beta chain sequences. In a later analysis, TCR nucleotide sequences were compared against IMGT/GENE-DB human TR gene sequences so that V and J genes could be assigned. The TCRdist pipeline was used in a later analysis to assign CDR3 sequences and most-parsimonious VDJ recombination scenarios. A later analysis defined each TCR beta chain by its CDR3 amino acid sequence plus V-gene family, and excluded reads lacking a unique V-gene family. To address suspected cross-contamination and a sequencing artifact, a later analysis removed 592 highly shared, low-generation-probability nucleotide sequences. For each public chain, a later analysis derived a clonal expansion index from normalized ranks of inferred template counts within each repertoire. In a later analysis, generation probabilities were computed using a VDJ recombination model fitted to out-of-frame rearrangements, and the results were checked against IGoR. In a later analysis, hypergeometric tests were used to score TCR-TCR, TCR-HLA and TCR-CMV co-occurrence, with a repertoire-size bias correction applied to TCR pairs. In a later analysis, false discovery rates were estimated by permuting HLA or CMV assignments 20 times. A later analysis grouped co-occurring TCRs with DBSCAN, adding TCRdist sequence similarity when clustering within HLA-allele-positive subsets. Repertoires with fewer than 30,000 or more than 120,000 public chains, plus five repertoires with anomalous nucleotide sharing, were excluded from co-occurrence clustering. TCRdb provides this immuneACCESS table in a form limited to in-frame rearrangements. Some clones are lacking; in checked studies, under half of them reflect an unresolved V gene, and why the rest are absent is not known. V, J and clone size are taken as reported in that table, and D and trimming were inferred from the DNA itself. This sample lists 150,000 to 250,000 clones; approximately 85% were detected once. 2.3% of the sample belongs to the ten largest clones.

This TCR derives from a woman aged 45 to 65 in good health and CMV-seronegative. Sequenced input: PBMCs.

CDR3 protein: CASSLRGNKGEKLFF. The base sequence is TGTGCCAGCAGCTTACGAGGGAATAAAGGTGAAAAACTGTTTTTT. The sequence is built from TRBV9 and TRBJ1-4; no confident D gene assignment can be made. V sheds 4 bases and J sheds 7 bases, leaving 17 bases between their ends. In the germline V gene, CDR1 corresponds to SGDLS and CDR2 to YYNGEE. The CDR3 runs 15 residues from the cysteine to the phenylalanine. Of all the DNA, just the CDR3 is kept, 45 bases in frame from base 1.